Reported below is one T cell receptor beta chain. Its target antigen remains unknown. Within one base of it there is no much larger clone, and no base qualities were kept. The data belong to a study of T-cell reconstitution after alpha-beta-depleted transplantation in children listed by TCRdb under 2016. With regard to the full study: The study quantitatively tracked T-cell immune reconstitution after TCRalphabeta/CD19-depleted allogeneic hematopoietic cell transplantation in children using TCR repertoire profiling.

The library was produced with PCR. The listed sequencing device is Illumina HiSeq 2500. TCR library preparation used molecular barcoding, with unique molecular identifiers applied to normalize quantification of the TCRbeta repertoire. TCRdb trimmed public reads at Q25 via fastp, called clones via MiXCR and kept in-frame beta chains. Each CDR3 protein gets just one entry, which takes the most common genes and DNA from the rows behind it. The sample yields roughly 350,000 distinct CDR3 sequences; 9% to 12% were counted once. The ten biggest clones cover 2.4% of the sample. At the junction V is shortened by 0 bases and J by 3 bases, with 14 bases in between. CDR1 and CDR2 are read off the germline V gene as MGHRA and YSYEKL. Counted from cysteine to phenylalanine, this CDR3 has 16 amino acids. The retained sequence is limited to the CDR3, 48 bases, with the frame set at the first base.

The specimen comprised PBMCs from the stem cell graft donor, sampled from the stem cell graft. The sequence came from a human donor who donated a stem cell graft to a child with acute lymphoblastic leukemia. The chain joins TRBV4-1 to TRBJ2-5; confidence is insufficient to name the D gene. The CDR3 corresponds to CASSQESGTFEETQYF. The DNA sequence follows: TGCGCCAGCAGCCAAGAGTCAGGTACTTTTGAAGAGACCCAGTACTTC.